The 17 T cell receptor beta chains in this list originate from one sample, sequenced in a study of T cell clonotyping in hematopoietic cell transplantation. Sequencing was performed with immunoSEQ multiplex PCR; in TCRdb, only in-frame clones are kept and a portion is missing. The sample records about 70,000 clones, around 94% being singletons. Sequencing was carried out using peripheral blood mononuclear cells. These receptor sequences come from a man aged 45-60 years in good health. Some clones in this sample may be carry-over from other donors' samples.

In this sample, this clone turned up once. The rearrangement joins TRBV4-3 to TRBJ2-1; D gene uncertain. The V end lost 2 bases, the J end lost 4 bases, and 6 bases lay between the germline ends. The CDR3 runs to 13 residues. Germline V gene data show CDR1 as LGHNA and CDR2 as YSLEER. This CDR3 is CASSQPPYNEQFF. The CDR3 DNA reads TGCGCCAGCAGCCAACCCCCTTACAATGAGCAGTTCTTC.

The V call is TRBV6-1, the J call TRBJ1-4, with a tentative D call TRBD1 (5 bases). Trimming cost V 7 bases and J 8 bases, with 17 bases left between them. CDR3 length: 14 residues. CDR1 MNHNS and CDR2 SASEGT come from the germline V gene. Here the CDR3 reads CASMSRAGREKLFF. DNA for the CDR3: TGTGCCAGCATGAGTCGGGCAGGGCGAGAAAAACTGTTTTTT.

The rearrangement uses TRBV9 and TRBJ2-7, with D hard to call. Germline assignment: CDR1 SGDLS and CDR2 YYNGEE. Trimming took off 2 bases at V and 6 bases at J, with 15 bases between the two ends. The CDR3 spans 14 residues. The CDR3 is CASSVNELLGEQYF. The CDR3 bases are TGTGCCAGCAGCGTCAATGAATTGCTAGGCGAGCAGTACTTC. Using reference TRBV9 and TRBJ2-7 for the parts outside the CDR3, the full variable domain is DSGVTQTPKHLITATGQRVTLRCSPRSGDLSVYWYQQSLDQGLQFLIQYYNGEERAKGNILERFSAQQFPDLHSELNLSSLELGDSALYFCASSVNELLGEQYFGPGTRLTVT.

CDR3 loop: CASRGQATGNTIYF. CDR3 sequence (DNA): TGTGCCAGTAGGGGACAGGCAACTGGAAACACCATATATTTT. This chain uses TRBV19 with TRBJ1-3; TRBD1 matches 8 bases. CDR1 is LNHDA, CDR2 SQIVND, per germline (reference sequence). This CDR3 contains 14 residues. Germline trimming cut 6 bases from V and 2 bases from J; bases unmatched to any gene: 3.

The chain links TRBV28 to TRBJ2-6, with no clear D. The CDR3 contains 17 residues. Germline CDR1 is MDHEN and CDR2 is SYDVKM. Trimming took off 3 bases at V and 2 bases at J, with 14 bases between the two ends. CDR3 nucleotides: TGTGCCAGCAGTTTCGGCGGTGGCCTTGCTGGGGCCAACGTCCTGACTTTC. Its translation is CASSFGGGLAGANVLTF.

This clone is a singleton in its sample. This chain uses TRBV11-2 with TRBJ2-7; possibly TRBD1 for D (5 bases). The germline CDR1 and CDR2 sequences are SGHAT and FQNNGV. This CDR3 region has 15 residues. Trimming left V 4 bases short and J 3 bases short, with 16 bases between. For the CDR3, the DNA is TGTGCCAGCAGCTCGATGGAGAAAGGGGTCTACGAGCAGTACTTC. It specifies CASSSMEKGVYEQYF.

With respect to this clone: The junction and the germline gene differ at one end; a read error may be behind it. The chain links TRBV2 to TRBJ2-2; D not resolved. From germline, CDR1 is SNHLY and CDR2 FYNNEI. The length of the CDR3 is 13 residues. CDR3 coding DNA: TGTGCCAACAGTGCTACGAACACCGGGGAGCTGTTTTTT. Its protein product is CANSATNTGELFF.

V and J are TRBV14 and TRBJ2-7; D assignment may be TRBD1 or TRBD2 (5 bases each). Germline values: CDR1 SGHDN, CDR2 FVKESK. Trimming removed 4 bases from V and 3 bases from J, with 25 bases in between. This CDR3 contains 18 residues. The CDR3 DNA reads TGTGCCAGCAGCCCACAAGGGGTGGGACCGGGACCCCTCTACGAGCAGTACTTC. This codes for CASSPQGVGPGPLYEQYF.

The chain couples TRBV28 to TRBJ2-1; D is unresolved. Germline lookup yields CDR1 MDHEN and CDR2 SYDVKM. This CDR3 contains 12 residues. Trimming removed 5 bases from V and 7 bases from J, with 9 bases in between. CDR3 bases: TGTGCCAGCAGTACCACTTGGAATGAGCAGTTCTTC. It is translated as CASSTTWNEQFF. Full variable domain (rest looked up from reference TRBV28 and TRBJ2-1): DVKVTQSSRYLVKRTGEKVFLECVQDMDHENMFWYRQDPGLGLRLIYFSYDVKMKEKGDIPEGYSVSREKKERFSLILESASTNQTSMYLCASSTTWNEQFFGPGTRLTVL.

The gene calls are TRBV6-6 and TRBJ2-5; the match to TRBD1 covers 11 bases. Germline CDR1 reads MNHNY; CDR2 reads SVGAGI (reference sequence). The CDR3 extends over 16 amino acids. V shed 3 bases, J shed 2 bases, and the junction held 5 bases outside the gene matches. In nucleotides, the CDR3 is TGTGCCAGCAGTTATATGGACAGGGGGCTTCAAGAGACCCAGTACTTC. Encoded protein: CASSYMDRGLQETQYF.

V is TRBV28 and J is TRBJ1-2, with 7 nucleotides matching TRBD1. Germline loops: CDR1 MDHEN, CDR2 SYDVKM. Losses at the gene ends were 2 bases for V and 4 bases for J; bases not matched to a gene: 7. CDR3 length equals 15 residues. In DNA form, the CDR3 reads TGTGCCAGCAGTTTAGGAGGAGGGGGCGTCTATGGCTACACCTTC. Amino acids: CASSLGGGGVYGYTF.

This clone was seen once. The chain employs TRBV2 and TRBJ1-1; D perhaps matches TRBD1 (5 bases). Germline CDR1 reads SNHLY; CDR2 reads FYNNEI. V lost 3 bases, J lost 4 bases, and 15 bases lay in between. This CDR3 comprises 15 residues. The DNA for the CDR3 is TGTGCCAGCAGTGACCCTCGCGGGGGAATCACTGAAGCTTTCTTT. Its protein is CASSDPRGGITEAFF. The full variable domain, with the rest looked up from reference TRBV2 and TRBJ1-1, is EPEVTQTPSHQVTQMGQEVILRCVPISNHLYFYWYRQILGQKVEFLVSFYNNEISEKSEIFDDQFSVERPDGSNFTLKIRSTKLEDSAMYFCASSDPRGGITEAFFGQGTRLTVV.

This clone was found once. As DNA, the CDR3 is TGTGCCAGCAGTCCCCTTGGGAGGGGCTACACCTTC. Translating gives CASSPLGRGYTF. This chain uses TRBV6-5 with TRBJ1-2; the D is unclear. Per germline, CDR1 MNHEY and CDR2 SVGAGI. The V end lost 5 bases, the J end lost 8 bases, and 12 bases lay between the germline ends. The CDR3 loop spans 12 amino acids.

The chain recombines TRBV6-6 with TRBJ2-1; D possibly matches TRBD1 or TRBD2 (5 bases each). Germline V lookup: CDR1 MNHNY, CDR2 SVGAGI (reference sequence). V was shortened by 2 bases and J by 4 bases, with 15 bases between the two germline ends. The CDR3 totals 16 residues. CDR3 protein: CASSYRDPVAYNEQFF. CDR3 in DNA: TGTGCCAGCAGTTACCGGGACCCTGTGGCTTACAATGAGCAGTTCTTC.

This chain joins TRBV7-9 and TRBJ2-3; D remains unclear. Germline V gene lookup returns CDR1 SEHNR and CDR2 FQNEAQ (reference sequence). The CDR3 covers 13 residues. Trimming pared 1 base from V and 3 bases from J, leaving 5 bases between. The CDR3 loop reads CASSLVGTDTQYF. Here the CDR3 DNA reads TGTGCCAGCAGCTTAGTTGGGACAGATACGCAGTATTTT.

The genes are TRBV7-2 and TRBJ2-5; TRBD1 aligns across 8 bases. The germline CDR1 and CDR2 sequences are SGHTA and FQGNSA. This CDR3 is built from 15 residues. The V segment lost 5 bases and the J segment 4 bases; nucleotides outside the gene matches: 9. CDR3 loop: CASSPGQGDIETQYF. CDR3 coding DNA: TGTGCCAGCAGCCCCGGACAGGGAGACATAGAGACCCAGTACTTC.

V is TRBV5-4 and J is TRBJ2-7, with D unresolved. CDR3 length: 11 amino acids. Trimming took 0 bases from V and 4 from J, leaving 2 bases between them. Germline V gene data show CDR1 as SGHNT and CDR2 as YYREEE (reference sequence). The CDR3 protein is CASSLEYEQYF. The CDR3 DNA follows: TGTGCCAGCAGCTTGGAATACGAGCAGTACTTC.